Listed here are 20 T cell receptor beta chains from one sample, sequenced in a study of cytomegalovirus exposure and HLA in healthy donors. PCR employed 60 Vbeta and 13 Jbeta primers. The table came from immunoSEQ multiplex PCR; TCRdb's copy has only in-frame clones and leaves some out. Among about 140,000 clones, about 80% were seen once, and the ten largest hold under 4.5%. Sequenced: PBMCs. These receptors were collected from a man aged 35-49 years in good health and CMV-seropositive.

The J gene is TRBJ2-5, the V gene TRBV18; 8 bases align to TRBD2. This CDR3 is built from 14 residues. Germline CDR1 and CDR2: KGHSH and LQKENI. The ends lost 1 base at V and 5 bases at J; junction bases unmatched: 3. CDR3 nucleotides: TGTGCCAGCTCACCACGAGCGGGAGATGAGACCCAGTACTTC. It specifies CASSPRAGDETQYF.

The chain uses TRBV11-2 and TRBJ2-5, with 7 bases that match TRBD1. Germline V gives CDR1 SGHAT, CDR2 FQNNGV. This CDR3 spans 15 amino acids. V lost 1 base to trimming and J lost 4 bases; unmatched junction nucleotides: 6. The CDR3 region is CASSLGQGWTETQYF. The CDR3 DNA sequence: TGTGCCAGCAGCTTAGGACAGGGCTGGACAGAGACCCAGTACTTC.

The CDR3: CASTSGTGFTEAFF. The CDR3 DNA sequence: TGCGCCAGCACTTCCGGGACAGGGTTCACTGAAGCTTTCTTT. The genes are TRBV5-1 and TRBJ1-1, with TRBD1 identical over 9 bases. The CDR3 is 14 residues long. V shed 6 bases, J shed 4 bases, and the junction held 7 bases outside the gene matches. CDR1 is SGHRS and CDR2 is YFSETQ in the germline V gene.

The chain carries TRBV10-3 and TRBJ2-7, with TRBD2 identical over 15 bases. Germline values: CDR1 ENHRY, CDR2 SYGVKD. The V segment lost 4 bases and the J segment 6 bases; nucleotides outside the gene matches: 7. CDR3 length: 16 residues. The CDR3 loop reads CAISGGGTSGRSEQYF. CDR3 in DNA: TGTGCCATCAGTGGGGGAGGGACTAGCGGGAGGAGCGAGCAGTACTTC.

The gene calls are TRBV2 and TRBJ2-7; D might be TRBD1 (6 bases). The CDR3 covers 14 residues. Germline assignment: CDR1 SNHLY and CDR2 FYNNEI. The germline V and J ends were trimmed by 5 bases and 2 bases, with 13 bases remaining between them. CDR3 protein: CASSRQVTAYEQYF. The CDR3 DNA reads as TGTGCCAGCAGTCGACAGGTGACGGCCTACGAGCAGTACTTC.

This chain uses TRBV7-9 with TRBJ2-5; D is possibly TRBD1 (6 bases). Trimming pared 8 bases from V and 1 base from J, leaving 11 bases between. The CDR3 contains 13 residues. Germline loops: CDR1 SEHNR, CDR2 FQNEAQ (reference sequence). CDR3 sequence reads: CASRTGSQETQYF. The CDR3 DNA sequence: TGTGCCAGCCGAACAGGGAGCCAAGAGACCCAGTACTTC.

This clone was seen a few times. CDR3 loop: CASSIDRANTEAFF. The CDR3 bases are TGTGCCAGCAGCATCGACAGGGCGAACACTGAAGCTTTCTTT. The rearrangement uses TRBV4-2 and TRBJ1-1, with 7 nucleotides matching TRBD1. V lost 5 bases and J lost 1; bases outside the gene matches: 4. The CDR3 runs 14 residues. Looked up from germline, CDR1 is LGHNA and CDR2 is YNFKEQ.

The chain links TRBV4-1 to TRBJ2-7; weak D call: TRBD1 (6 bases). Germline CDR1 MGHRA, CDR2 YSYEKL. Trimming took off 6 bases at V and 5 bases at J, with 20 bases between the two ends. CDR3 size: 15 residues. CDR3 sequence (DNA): TGCGCCAGCAGGCGGCGGGCAGGGGTTCAGGACGAGCAGTACTTC. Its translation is CASRRRAGVQDEQYF.

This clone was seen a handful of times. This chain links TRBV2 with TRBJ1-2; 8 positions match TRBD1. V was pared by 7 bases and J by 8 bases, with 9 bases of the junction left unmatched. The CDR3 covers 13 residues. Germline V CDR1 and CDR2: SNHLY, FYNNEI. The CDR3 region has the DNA TGTGCCAGCATCCCCCAGGGGGCGGGCGGCTACACCTTC. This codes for CASIPQGAGGYTF.

The CDR3 DNA follows: TGTGCCAGCAGCGTTCTTAGCGGGAGCGGGGGGGATACGCAGTATTTT. Its protein is CASSVLSGSGGDTQYF. V gene TRBV9 combines with J gene TRBJ2-3; 9 nucleotides match TRBD2. This CDR3 region has 16 residues. J was trimmed by 6 bases and V by 2 bases; bases with no gene match: 10. Per the germline V gene, CDR1 is SGDLS and CDR2 is YYNGEE.

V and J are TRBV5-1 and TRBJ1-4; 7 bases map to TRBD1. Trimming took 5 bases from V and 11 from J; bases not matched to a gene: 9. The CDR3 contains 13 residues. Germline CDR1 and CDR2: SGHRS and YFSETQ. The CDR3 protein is CASRAGGQTKLFF. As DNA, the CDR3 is TGCGCCAGCAGAGCCGGGGGACAGACCAAACTGTTTTTT.

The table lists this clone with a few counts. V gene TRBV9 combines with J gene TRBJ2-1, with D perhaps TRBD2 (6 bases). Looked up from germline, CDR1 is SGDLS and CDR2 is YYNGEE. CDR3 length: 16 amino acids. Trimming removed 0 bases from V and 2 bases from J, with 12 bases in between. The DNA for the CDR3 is TGTGCCAGCAGCGTAGCTTCCGGGAGCACCTACAATGAGCAGTTCTTC. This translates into CASSVASGSTYNEQFF.

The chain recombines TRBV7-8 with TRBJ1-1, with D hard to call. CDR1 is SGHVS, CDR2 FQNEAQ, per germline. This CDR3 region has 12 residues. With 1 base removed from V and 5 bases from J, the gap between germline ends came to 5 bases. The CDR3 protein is CASSLDRTEAFF. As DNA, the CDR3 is TGTGCCAGCAGCTTAGATAGAACTGAAGCTTTCTTT.

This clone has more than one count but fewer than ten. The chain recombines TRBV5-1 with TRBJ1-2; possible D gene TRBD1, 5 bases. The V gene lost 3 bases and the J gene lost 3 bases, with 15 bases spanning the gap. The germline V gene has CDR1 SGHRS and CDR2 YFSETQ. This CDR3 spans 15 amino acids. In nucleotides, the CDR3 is TGCGCCAGCAGCTCCGGGACCCGGGGGGACTATGGCTACACCTTC. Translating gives CASSSGTRGDYGYTF.

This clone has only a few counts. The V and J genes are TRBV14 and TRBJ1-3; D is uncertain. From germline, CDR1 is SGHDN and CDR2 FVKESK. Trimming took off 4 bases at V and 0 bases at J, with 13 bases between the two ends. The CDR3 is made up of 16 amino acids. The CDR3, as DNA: TGTGCCAGCAGCCGACAACAGCTTTTCTCTGGAAACACCATATATTTT. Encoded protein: CASSRQQLFSGNTIYF.

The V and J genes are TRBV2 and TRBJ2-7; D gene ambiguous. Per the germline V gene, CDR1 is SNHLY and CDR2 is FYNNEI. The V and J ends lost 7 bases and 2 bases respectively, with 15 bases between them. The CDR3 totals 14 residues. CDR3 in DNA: TGTGCCAGCATCCACAGCACCTTTACCTACGAGCAGTACTTC. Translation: CASIHSTFTYEQYF. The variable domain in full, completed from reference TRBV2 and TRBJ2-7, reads EPEVTQTPSHQVTQMGQEVILRCVPISNHLYFYWYRQILGQKVEFLVSFYNNEISEKSEIFDDQFSVERPDGSNFTLKIRSTKLEDSAMYFCASIHSTFTYEQYFGPGTRLTVT.

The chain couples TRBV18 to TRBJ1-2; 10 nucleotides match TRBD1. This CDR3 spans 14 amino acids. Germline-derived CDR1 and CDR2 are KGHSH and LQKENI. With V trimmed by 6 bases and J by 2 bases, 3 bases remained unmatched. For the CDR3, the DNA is TGTGCCAGCTCTCGGACAGGGGGAAACTATGGCTACACCTTC. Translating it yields CASSRTGGNYGYTF.

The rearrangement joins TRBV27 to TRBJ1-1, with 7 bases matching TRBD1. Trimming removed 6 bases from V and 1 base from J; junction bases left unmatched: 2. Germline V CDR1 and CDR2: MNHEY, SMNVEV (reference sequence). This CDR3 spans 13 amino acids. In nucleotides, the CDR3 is TGTGCCAGCAGGGGACAGTCGAACACTGAAGCTTTCTTT. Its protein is CASRGQSNTEAFF.

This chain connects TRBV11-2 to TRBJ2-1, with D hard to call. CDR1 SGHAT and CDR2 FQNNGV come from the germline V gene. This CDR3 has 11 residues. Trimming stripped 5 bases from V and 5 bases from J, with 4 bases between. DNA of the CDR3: TGTGCCAGCAGCGACAACAATGAGCAGTTCTTC. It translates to CASSDNNEQFF.

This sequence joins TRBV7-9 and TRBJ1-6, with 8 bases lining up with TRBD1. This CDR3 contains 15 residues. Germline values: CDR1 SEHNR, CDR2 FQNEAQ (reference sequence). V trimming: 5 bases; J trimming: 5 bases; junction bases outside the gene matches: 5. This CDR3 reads CASSRGQADNSPLHF. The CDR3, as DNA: TGTGCCAGCAGCCGGGGACAGGCGGATAATTCACCCCTCCACTTT.